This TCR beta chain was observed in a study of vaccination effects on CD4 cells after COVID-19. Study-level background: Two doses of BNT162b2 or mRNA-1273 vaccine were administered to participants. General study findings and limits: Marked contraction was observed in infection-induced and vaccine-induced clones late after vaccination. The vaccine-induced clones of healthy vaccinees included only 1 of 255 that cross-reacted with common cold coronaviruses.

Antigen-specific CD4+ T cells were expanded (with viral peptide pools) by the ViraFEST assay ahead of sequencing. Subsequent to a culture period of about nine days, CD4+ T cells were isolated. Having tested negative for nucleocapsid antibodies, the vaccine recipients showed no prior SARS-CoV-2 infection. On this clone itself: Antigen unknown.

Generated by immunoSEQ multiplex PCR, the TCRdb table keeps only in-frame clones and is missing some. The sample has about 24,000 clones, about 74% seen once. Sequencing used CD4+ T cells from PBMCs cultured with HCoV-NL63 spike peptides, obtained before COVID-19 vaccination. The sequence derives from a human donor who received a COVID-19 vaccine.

CDR3 sequence (DNA): TGTGCCAGCAGCTTAGACTCTAGTGCGTCCTACGAGCAGTACTTC. This sequence encodes CASSLDSSASYEQYF. The chain carries TRBV7-6 and TRBJ2-7; D not certain. The CDR3 length is 15 residues. Germline V gene lookup returns CDR1 SGHVS and CDR2 FNYEAQ. Trimming shortened V by 1 base and J by 1 base, and 11 bases separated the two germline ends.